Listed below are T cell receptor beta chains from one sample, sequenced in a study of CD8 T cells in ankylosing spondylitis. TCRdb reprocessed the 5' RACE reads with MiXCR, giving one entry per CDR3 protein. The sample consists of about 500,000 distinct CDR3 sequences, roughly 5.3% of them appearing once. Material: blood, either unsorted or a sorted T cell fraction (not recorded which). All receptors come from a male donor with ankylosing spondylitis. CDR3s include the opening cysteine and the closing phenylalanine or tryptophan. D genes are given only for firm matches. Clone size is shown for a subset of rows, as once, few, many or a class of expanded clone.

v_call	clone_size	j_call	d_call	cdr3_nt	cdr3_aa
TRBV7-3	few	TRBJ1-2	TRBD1	TGTGCCAGCAGCTCACAGGGGGCCGATGGCTACACCTTC	CASSSQGADGYTF
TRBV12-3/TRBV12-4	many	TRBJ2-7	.	TGTGCCAGCAGTTCCCGGGCCTTCCACGAGCAGTACTTC	CASSSRAFHEQYF
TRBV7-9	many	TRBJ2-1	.	TGTGCCAGCAGCTTAGATTGGACGGGATTCGACAATGAGCAGTTCTTC	CASSLDWTGFDNEQFF
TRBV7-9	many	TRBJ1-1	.	TGTGCCAGCAGCTCCTCGGGGATAGCGAACACTGAAGCTTTCTTT	CASSSSGIANTEAFF
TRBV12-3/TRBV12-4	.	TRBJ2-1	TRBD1	TGTGCCAGCAGTTCTAGGACAGGGTGGAATGAGCAGTTCTTC	CASSSRTGWNEQFF
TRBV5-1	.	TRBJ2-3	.	TGCGCCAGCAGCTCCCCCCGAACAGATACGCAGTATTTT	CASSSPRTDTQYF
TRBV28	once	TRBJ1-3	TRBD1	TGTGCCAGCAGTTCCCCAGCAGGGGGCTCGTGGGGAAACACCATATATTTT	CASSSPAGGSWGNTIYF
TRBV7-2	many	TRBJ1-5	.	TGTGCCAGCAGCTCGGACCTCGGCGTAGCCCAGCATTTT	CASSSDLGVAQHF
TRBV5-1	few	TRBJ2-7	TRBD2	TGCGCCAGCAGCCCCTCCGGGACCCAAGGGACTAGCGGGACGGCCTACGAGCAGTACTTC	CASSPSGTQGTSGTAYEQYF
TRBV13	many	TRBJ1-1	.	TGTGCCAGCAGCTTCCTAGACCGACTGGGCGAAGCTTTCTTT	CASSFLDRLGEAFF
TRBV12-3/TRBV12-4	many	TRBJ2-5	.	TGTGCCAGCAGTTTTAGACAGCCCCAAGAGACCCAGTACTTC	CASSFRQPQETQYF
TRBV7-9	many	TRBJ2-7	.	TGTGCCAGCAGCGTAGACACGCTAGCCAACGAGCAGTACTTC	CASSVDTLANEQYF
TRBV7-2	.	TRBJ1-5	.	TGTGCCAGCAGCTTAGAGGTTTATAGCAATCAGCCCCAGCATTTT	CASSLEVYSNQPQHF
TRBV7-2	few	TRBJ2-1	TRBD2	TGTGCCAGCAGCTTTAGCGGGAGGGGCTATGAGCAGTTCTTC	CASSFSGRGYEQFF
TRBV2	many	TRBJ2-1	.	TGTGCCAGCAGGAAGACAGTATACAATGAGCAGTTCTTC	CASRKTVYNEQFF
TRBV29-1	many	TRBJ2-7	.	TGCAGCGTTGAGGCCGGGGCCTGGGATGAGCAGTACTTC	CSVEAGAWDEQYF
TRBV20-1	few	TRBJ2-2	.	TGCAGTGCCCGCAGCACCGAGAACACCGGGGAGCTGTTTTTT	CSARSTENTGELFF
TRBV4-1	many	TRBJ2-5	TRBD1	TGCGCCAGCAGAGAACAGGGGGTCCAAGAGACCCAGTACTTC	CASREQGVQETQYF
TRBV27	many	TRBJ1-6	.	TGTGCCAGCAGTTTATCCGGGACGGGGAATTCACCCCTCCACTTT	CASSLSGTGNSPLHF
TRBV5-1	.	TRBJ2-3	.	TGCGCCAGCAGCTTCCCCAGGGTTGGAGATACGCAGTATTTT	CASSFPRVGDTQYF
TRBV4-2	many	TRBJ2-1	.	TGTGCCAGCAGCCAAGAAATCCGGGGTGAGCAGTTCTTC	CASSQEIRGEQFF
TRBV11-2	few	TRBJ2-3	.	TGTGCCAGCAGCTTAGACTCGGCGGATACGCAGTATTTT	CASSLDSADTQYF
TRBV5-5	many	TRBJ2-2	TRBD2	TGTGCCAGCAGCTCTAGCGGGGGAATTAACACCGGGGAGCTGTTTTTT	CASSSSGGINTGELFF
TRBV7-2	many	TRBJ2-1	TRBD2	TGTGCCAGCAGCTGGACTAGCGGGAGGCCTGGTGAGCAGTTCTTC	CASSWTSGRPGEQFF
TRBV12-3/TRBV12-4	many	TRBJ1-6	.	TGTGCCAGCAGCCCCACCGGGACCATCGGTTCACCCCTCCACTTT	CASSPTGTIGSPLHF
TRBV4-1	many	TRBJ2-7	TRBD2	TGCGCCAGCAGCCGCATCGGGACTAGCGGGAGTTACGAGCAGTACTTC	CASSRIGTSGSYEQYF
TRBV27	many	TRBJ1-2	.	TGTGCCAGCAGTTTTGCGTCAGCCTATGGCTACACCTTC	CASSFASAYGYTF
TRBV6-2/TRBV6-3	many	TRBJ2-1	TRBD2	TGTGCCAGCAGTCAGGATCCGGGACTAGCGCCTCCGAGCTCCTACAATGAGCAGTTCTTC	CASSQDPGLAPPSSYNEQFF
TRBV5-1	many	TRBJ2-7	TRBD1	TGCGCCAGCAGCTGGACAGGGAGCCACGAGCAGTACTTC	CASSWTGSHEQYF
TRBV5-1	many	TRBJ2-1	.	TGCGCCAGCACCTTCACCGAGGGGGGAGCCATTAATGAGCAGTTCTTC	CASTFTEGGAINEQFF
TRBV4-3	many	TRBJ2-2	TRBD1	TGCGCCAGCAGCCAAGGGGTTGGCAGGGGGTCCGGCGGGGAGCTGTTTTTT	CASSQGVGRGSGGELFF
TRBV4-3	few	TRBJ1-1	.	TGCGCCAGCAGCCAAGAGGACGGACTACCGAACACTGAAGCTTTCTTT	CASSQEDGLPNTEAFF
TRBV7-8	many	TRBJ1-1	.	TGTGCCAGCAGCTTAGTGACGGGAACTGAAGCTTTCTTT	CASSLVTGTEAFF
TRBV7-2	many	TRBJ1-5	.	TGTGCCAGTAAACGGGTGGGGGTCAATCAGCCCCAGCATTTT	CASKRVGVNQPQHF
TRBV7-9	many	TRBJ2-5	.	TGTGCCAGCAGCTTCGGAGTAGCGGAAAAAGAGACCCAGTACTTC	CASSFGVAEKETQYF
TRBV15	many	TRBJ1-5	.	TGTGCCACCAGCTACCGACGGGACAATCAGCCCCAGCATTTT	CATSYRRDNQPQHF
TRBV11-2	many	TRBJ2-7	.	TGTGCCAGCAGCTTAGGAGTCGGCAGGGGATACGAGCAGTACTTC	CASSLGVGRGYEQYF
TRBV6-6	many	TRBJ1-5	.	TGTGCCAGCAGTAGAACCAACATTAAGCCCCAGCATTTT	CASSRTNIKPQHF
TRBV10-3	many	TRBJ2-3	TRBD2	TGTGCCCTAGGGACTAGCCAAGGCACAGATACGCAGTATTTT	CALGTSQGTDTQYF
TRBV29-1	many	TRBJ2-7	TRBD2	TGCAGCGTTGAAGGGACTAGCTACGAGCAGTACTTC	CSVEGTSYEQYF
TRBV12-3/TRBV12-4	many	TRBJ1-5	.	TGTGCCAGCAGTTTTCGTGGGGATCAGCCCCAGCATTTT	CASSFRGDQPQHF
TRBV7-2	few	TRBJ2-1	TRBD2	TGTGCCAGCAGCTTAGACAACGGGAGGTACAATGAGCAGTTCTTC	CASSLDNGRYNEQFF